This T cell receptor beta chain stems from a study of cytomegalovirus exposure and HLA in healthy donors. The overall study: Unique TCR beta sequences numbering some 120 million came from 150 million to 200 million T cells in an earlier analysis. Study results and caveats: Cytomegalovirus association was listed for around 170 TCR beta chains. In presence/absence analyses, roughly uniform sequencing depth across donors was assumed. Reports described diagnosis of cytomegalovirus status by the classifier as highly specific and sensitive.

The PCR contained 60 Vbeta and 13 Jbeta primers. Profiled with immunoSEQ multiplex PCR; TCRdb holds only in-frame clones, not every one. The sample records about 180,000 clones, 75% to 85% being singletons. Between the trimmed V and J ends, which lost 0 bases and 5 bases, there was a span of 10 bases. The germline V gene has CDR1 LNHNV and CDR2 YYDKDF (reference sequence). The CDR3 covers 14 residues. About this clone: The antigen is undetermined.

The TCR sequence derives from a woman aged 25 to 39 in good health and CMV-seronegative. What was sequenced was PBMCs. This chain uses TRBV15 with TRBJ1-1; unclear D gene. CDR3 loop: CATSRDWGGTEAFF. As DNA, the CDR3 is TGTGCCACCAGCAGAGATTGGGGAGGGACTGAAGCTTTCTTT.